This T cell receptor beta chain is from a study of neurological immune-mediated disorders (dated 2019 in TCRdb). Regarding the study in general: Of the 35 or so multiple sclerosis patients, some 31 had relapsing-remitting MS and 3 had secondary progressive MS. Using UMI-based sequencing, the study compared peripheral blood TCR-beta repertoires from patients with HTLV-I-associated myelopathy (HAM/TSP), patients with multiple sclerosis, and healthy controls. The 95 to 120 TCR-beta libraries included longitudinal samples, technical triplicates and paired sorted CD4+ and CD8+ T-cell subsets alongside PBMC samples. The cohort was made up of 60 to 75 subjects, consisting of roughly 14 HAM/TSP patients, about 34 multiple sclerosis patients and about 20 healthy controls. Broad study findings and their caveats: TCR clonal expansion was greatest in HAM/TSP patients and smallest in MS patients, who ranked below even healthy controls. In phylogenetic analysis, the repertoires of 18 of 34 MS patients grouped into a cluster of related CDR3 sequences, which suggests a possible signature at the repertoire level. No association of the MS cluster with clinical or MRI features was observed, and the need for larger cohorts was stated by the authors. No identical CDR3 amino acid sequences were found to be shared among expanded clones across subjects, suggesting that TCR-beta repertoires were private in all groups.

Libraries from unsorted PBMCs were made from 2 million PBMCs kept in RNAlater at -80 degrees C until RNA extraction. The multiple sclerosis patients were enrolled in a US clinical protocol that evaluated disease progression with magnetic resonance imaging. Peripheral blood underwent Ficoll-Hypaque density gradient centrifugation to isolate PBMCs, which were then cryopreserved in liquid nitrogen. cDNA was synthesized by template-switch 5'RACE using a primer carrying a 10-nucleotide random unique molecular identifier by which each TCR transcript was tagged. Over 180 million TCR-beta sequences, covering 15-18 subjects, were produced in each sequencing run. Total RNA was extracted with the RNeasy kit. TCR-beta VDJ regions were amplified with primers for the TCR constant region and the 5'RACE anchor, using the KAPA Real-time Library Amplification kit. Sample indexes and Illumina adaptors were added in a first PCR, and a second PCR then increased library yield. The roughly 650 bp TCR product was size-selected on a 2% E-gel SizeSelection system after Ampure bead purification. Before pooling, libraries had their quality checked on a Bioanalyzer, their concentration measured with Qubit, and their quantity determined with the Kapa Library Quantification kit. An Illumina HiSeq 2500 was used to sequence the libraries paired-end at 2 x 150 bp. To increase sequence diversity, roughly 24-31% phiX was spiked into each library pool. The original methods were these. The UMI-based MiGEC pipeline processed quality-filtered reads and removed over 80% of raw TCR sequences during error correction. VDJ genes were aligned to IMGT germline references, and each clonotype was defined by a unique CDR3 amino acid sequence together with V-J genes. VDJtools evaluated clonal expansion, Shannon diversity and CDR3 relatedness (CalcPairwiseDistances, ClusterSamples); CLCbio workbench built phylogenetic trees. A clone was classed as expanded if it had 8 or more unique UMIs, a cutoff based on coefficient-of-variation modelling across technical triplicates. TCRdb trimmed public reads at Q25 via fastp, called clones via MiXCR and kept in-frame beta chains. Every distinct CDR3 protein forms one entry, paired with its most common genes and DNA. TCRdb's processing, not the study's, gives the V and J calls here. This sample holds roughly 40,000 distinct CDR3 sequences; roughly 2.5% were observed only once. The top ten hold approximately 2.4% of the sample.

This clonotype is assessed as medium-sized (0.01 to 0.1%). What antigen it recognizes has not been identified. Base-call qualities are not available, and no considerably larger clone is one nucleotide away. This receptor was identified in a man aged 50 to 60 with multiple sclerosis. The sequencing sample was made of PBMCs.

The DNA sequence is as follows: TGTGCCAGCACCCTAGAGAAGGGGCCCTACGAGCAGTACTTC. Translated, it reads CASTLEKGPYEQYF. The chain links TRBV28 with TRBJ2-7; the D gene is perhaps TRBD1, from 5 matching bases. CDR1 and CDR2, looked up from the germline V gene, are MDHEN and SYDVKM. From its cysteine to its phenylalanine, the CDR3 spans 14 amino acids. CDR3 DNA is the only sequence kept; it has 42 bases, read in frame from the first base. V is shortened by 7 bases, J by 2 bases, and the region joining them spans 15 bases.